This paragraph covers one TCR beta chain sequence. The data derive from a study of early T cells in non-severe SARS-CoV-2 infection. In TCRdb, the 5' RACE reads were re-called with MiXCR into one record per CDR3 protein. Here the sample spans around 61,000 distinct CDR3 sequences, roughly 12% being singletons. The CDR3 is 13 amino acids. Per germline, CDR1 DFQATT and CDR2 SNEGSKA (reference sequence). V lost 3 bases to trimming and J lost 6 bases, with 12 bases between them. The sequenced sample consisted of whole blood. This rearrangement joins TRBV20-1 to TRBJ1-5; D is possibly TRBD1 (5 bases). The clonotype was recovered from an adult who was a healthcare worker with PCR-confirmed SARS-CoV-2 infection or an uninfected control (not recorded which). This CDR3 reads CSASQQGGQPQHF. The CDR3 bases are TGCAGTGCTAGTCAGCAGGGAGGTCAGCCCCAGCATTTT.